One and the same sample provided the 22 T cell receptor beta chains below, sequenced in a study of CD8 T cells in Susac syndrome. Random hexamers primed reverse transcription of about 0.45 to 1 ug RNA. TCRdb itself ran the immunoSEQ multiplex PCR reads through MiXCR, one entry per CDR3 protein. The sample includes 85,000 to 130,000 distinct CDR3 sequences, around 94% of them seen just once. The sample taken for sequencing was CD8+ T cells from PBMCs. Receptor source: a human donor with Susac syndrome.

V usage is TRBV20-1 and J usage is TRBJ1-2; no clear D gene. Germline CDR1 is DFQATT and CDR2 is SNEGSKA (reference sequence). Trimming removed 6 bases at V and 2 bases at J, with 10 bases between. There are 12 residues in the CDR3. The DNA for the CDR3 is TGCAGTGCCCCGACCATGAACTATGGCTACACCTTC. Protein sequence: CSAPTMNYGYTF.

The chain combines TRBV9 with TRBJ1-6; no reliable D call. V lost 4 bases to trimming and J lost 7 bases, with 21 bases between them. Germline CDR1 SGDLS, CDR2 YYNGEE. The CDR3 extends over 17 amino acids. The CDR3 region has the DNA TGTGCCAGCAGCCCCCTGGGAGGGATACAAGGGAATTCACCCCTCCACTTT. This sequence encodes CASSPLGGIQGNSPLHF.

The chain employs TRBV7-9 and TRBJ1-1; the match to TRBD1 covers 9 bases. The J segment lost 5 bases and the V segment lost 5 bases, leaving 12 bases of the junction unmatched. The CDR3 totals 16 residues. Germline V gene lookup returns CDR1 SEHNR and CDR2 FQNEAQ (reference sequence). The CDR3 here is CASSPSPGTGKTEAFF. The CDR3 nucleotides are TGTGCCAGCAGCCCGTCACCCGGGACAGGGAAAACTGAAGCTTTCTTT.

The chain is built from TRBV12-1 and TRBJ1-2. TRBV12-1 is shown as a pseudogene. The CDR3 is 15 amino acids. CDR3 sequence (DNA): TGTGCCAGCAGCTTTTGGGCCGAGGCTACGGGGGGCTACACCTTC. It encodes CASSFWAEATGGYTF.

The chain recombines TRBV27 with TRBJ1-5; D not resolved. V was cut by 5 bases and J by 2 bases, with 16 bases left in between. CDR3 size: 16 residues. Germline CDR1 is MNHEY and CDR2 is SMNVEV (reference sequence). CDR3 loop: CASSTLTPGGNQPQHF. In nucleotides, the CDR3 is TGTGCCAGCAGTACACTGACCCCAGGAGGCAATCAGCCCCAGCATTTT.

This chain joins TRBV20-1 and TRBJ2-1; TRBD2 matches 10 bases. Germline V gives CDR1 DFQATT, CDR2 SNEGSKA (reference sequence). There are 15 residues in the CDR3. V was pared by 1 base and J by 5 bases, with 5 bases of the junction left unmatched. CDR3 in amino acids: CSARGTSGVNNEQFF. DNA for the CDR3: TGCAGTGCTAGAGGAACTAGCGGGGTCAACAATGAGCAGTTCTTC.

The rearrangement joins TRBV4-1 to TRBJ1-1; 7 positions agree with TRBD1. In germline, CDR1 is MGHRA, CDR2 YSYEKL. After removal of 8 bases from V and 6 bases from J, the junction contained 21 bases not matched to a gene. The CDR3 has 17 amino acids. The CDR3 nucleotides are TGCGCCAGCTGCCGAACTGATTACAGGGGTCCAATGTCTGAAGCTTTCTTT. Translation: CASCRTDYRGPMSEAFF.

In DNA, the CDR3 is TGTGCCAGCAGCGTAGGGGACAGGCCAACAGATACGCAGTATTTT. As protein: CASSVGDRPTDTQYF. J is TRBJ2-3 and V is TRBV9, with TRBD1 identical over 8 bases. V was pared by 0 bases and J by 3 bases, with 3 bases of the junction left unmatched. This CDR3 is built from 15 residues. Germline V gene sequence: CDR1 SGDLS, CDR2 YYNGEE.

DNA of the CDR3: TGTGCCAGCTCACCAGAGGACAGGGGCACAGATACGCAGTATTTT. Protein sequence: CASSPEDRGTDTQYF. The rearrangement links TRBV18 to TRBJ2-3, with 8 bases fitting TRBD1. CDR1 KGHSH and CDR2 LQKENI come from the germline V gene. V lost 2 bases to trimming and J lost 1 base; unmatched junction nucleotides: 2. The CDR3 contains 15 residues.

The CDR3 loop reads CASSSSTGIDEQYF. In DNA, the CDR3 is TGTGCCAGCAGTTCATCGACAGGGATCGACGAGCAGTACTTC. V usage is TRBV27 and J usage is TRBJ2-7; 7 bases line up with TRBD1. The V gene's germline CDR1 is MNHEY and CDR2 SMNVEV (reference sequence). The CDR3 contains 14 residues. V lost 4 bases to trimming and J lost 5 bases; unmatched junction nucleotides: 8.

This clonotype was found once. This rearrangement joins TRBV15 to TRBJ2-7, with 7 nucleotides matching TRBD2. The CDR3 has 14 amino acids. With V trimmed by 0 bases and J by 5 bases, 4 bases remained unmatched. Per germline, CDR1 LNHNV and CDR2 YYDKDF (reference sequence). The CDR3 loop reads CATSRDRGLDEQYF. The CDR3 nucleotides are TGTGCCACCAGCAGAGATCGTGGACTAGACGAGCAGTACTTC.

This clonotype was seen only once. Written as DNA, the CDR3 is TGTGCCACCAGTGATACCACCAGTGGCGAGCAGTACTTC. It translates to CATSDTTSGEQYF. The chain joins TRBV24-1 to TRBJ2-7, with unresolved D. CDR3 length equals 13 residues. CDR1 is KGHDR, CDR2 SFDVKD, per germline. The V end lost 3 bases, the J end lost 6 bases, and 11 bases lay between the germline ends.

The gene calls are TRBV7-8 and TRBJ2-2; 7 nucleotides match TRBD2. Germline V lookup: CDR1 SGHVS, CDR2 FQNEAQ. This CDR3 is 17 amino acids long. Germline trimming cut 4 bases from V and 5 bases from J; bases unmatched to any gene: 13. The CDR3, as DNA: TGTGCCAGCAGCTCCCCAGCTGGACTAGAACGGACCGGGGAGCTGTTTTTT. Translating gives CASSSPAGLERTGELFF.

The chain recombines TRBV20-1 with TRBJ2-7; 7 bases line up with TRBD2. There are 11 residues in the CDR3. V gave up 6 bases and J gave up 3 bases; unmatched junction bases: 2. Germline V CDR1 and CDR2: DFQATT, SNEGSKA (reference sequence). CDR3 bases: TGCAGTGCGGGCGGGGGCTACGAGCAGTACTTC. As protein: CSAGGGYEQYF.

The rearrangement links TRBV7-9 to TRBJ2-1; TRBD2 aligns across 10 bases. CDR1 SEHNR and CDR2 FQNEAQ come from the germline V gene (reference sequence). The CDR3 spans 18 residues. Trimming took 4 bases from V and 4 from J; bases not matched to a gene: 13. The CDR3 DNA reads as TGTGCCAGCAGCTCCCCCCGGGTAGCGGGGGGTGATTACAATGAGCAGTTCTTC. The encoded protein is CASSSPRVAGGDYNEQFF.

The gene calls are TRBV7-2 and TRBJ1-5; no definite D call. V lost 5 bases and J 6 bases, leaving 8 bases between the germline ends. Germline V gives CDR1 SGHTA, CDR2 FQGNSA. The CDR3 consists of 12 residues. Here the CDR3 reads CASSPHSQPQHF. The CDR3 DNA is TGTGCCAGCAGCCCCCATTCTCAGCCCCAGCATTTT.

CDR3 in amino acids: CASSTLRVPTDTQYF. CDR3 DNA sequence: TGTGCCAGCAGTACTCTCCGGGTACCCACAGATACGCAGTATTTT. The genes are TRBV27 and TRBJ2-3, with D hard to call. This CDR3 has 15 residues. Germline CDR1 and CDR2: MNHEY and SMNVEV (reference sequence). V lost 5 bases to trimming and J lost 2 bases, with 14 bases between them.

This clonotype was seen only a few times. Here the CDR3 DNA reads TGCAGCGTTCGAGGGAACACTGAAGCTTTCTTT. It is translated as CSVRGNTEAFF. V usage is TRBV29-1 and J usage is TRBJ1-1; no definite D call. Trimming took 5 bases from V and 1 from J, leaving 5 bases between them. The germline gives CDR1 SQVTM, CDR2 ANQGSEA. The CDR3 is made up of 11 amino acids.

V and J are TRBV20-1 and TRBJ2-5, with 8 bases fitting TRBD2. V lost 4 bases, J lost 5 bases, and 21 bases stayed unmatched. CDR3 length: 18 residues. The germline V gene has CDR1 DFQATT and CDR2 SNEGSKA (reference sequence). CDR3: CSATGGLEFRPAKETQYF. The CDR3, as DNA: TGCAGTGCTACGGGGGGGCTTGAATTCCGTCCGGCGAAGGAGACCCAGTACTTC.

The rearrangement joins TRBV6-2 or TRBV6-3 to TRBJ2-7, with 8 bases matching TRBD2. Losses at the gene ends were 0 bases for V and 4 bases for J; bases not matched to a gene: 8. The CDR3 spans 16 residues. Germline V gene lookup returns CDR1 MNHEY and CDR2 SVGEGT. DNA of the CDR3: TGTGCCAGCAGTTACTCGGCGGGACTAGGGGGATACGAGCAGTACTTC. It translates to CASSYSAGLGGYEQYF.

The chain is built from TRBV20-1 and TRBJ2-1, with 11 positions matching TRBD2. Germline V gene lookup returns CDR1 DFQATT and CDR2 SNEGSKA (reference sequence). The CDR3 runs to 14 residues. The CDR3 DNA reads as TGCAGCCGACTAGCGGGACCTTCCTACAATGAGCAGTTCTTC. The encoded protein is CSRLAGPSYNEQFF.

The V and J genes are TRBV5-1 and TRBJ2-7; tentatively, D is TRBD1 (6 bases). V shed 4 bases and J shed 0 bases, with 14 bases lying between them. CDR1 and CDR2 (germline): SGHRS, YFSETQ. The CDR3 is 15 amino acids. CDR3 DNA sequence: TGCGCCAGCAGCCCCCGCTGGGACAACTCCTACGAGCAGTACTTC. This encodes CASSPRWDNSYEQYF.